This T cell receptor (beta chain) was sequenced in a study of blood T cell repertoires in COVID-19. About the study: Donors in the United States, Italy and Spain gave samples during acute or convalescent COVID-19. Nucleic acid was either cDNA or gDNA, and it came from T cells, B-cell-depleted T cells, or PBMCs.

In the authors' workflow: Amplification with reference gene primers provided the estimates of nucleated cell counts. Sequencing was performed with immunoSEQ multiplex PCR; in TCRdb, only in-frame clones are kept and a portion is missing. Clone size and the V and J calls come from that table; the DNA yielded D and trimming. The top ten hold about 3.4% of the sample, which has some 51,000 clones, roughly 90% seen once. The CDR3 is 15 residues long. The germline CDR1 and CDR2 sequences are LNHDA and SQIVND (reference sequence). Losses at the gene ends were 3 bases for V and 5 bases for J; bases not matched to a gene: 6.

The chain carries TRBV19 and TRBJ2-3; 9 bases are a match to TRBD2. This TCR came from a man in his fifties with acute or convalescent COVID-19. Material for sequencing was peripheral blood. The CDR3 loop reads CASSIRAGGGDTQYF. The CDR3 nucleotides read TGTGCCAGTAGTATCAGAGCGGGGGGCGGAGATACGCAGTATTTT. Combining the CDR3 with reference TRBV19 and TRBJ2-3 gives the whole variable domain DGGITQSPKYLFRKEGQNVTLSCEQNLNHDAMYWYRQDPGQGLRLIYYSQIVNDFQKGDIAEGYSVSREKKESFPLTVTSAQKNPTAFYLCASSIRAGGGDTQYFGPGTRLTVL.